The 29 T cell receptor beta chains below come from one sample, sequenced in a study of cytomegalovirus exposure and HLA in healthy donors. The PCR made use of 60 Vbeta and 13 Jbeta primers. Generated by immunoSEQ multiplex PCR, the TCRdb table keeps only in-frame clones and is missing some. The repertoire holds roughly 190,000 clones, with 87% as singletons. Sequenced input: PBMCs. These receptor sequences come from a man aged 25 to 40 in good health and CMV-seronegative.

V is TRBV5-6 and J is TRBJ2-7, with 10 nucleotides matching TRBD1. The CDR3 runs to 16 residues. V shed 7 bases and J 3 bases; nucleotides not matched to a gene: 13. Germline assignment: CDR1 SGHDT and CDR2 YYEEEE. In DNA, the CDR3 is TGTGCCAGCCGGGCAGGGGACAGGGGTTCGTTCTACGAGCAGTACTTC. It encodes CASRAGDRGSFYEQYF.

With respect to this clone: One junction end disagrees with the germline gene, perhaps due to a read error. CDR3 amino acids: CASSQPLAGRGNEQFF. CDR3 nucleotide sequence: TGCGCCAGTAGCCAACCACTTGCGGGCAGGGGAAATGAGCAGTTCTTC. V is TRBV4-1 and J is TRBJ2-1; D perhaps matches TRBD1 (6 bases). Germline values: CDR1 MGHRA, CDR2 YSYEKL. The CDR3 contains 16 residues.

The CDR3 spells CASSFIPIGGNTEAFF. Here the CDR3 DNA reads TGCGCCAGCAGCTTCATTCCAATCGGAGGTAACACTGAAGCTTTCTTT. V gene TRBV5-1 combines with J gene TRBJ1-1; D is undetermined. CDR3 length: 16 residues. Trimming removed 2 bases at V and 2 bases at J, with 16 bases between. CDR1 SGHRS and CDR2 YFSETQ come from the germline V gene.

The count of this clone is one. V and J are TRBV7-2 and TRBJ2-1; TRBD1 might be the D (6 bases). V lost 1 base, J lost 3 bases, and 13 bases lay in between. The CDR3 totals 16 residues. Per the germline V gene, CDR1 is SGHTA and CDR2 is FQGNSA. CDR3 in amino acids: CASSLGSGTLYNEQFF. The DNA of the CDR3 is TGTGCCAGCAGCTTAGGATCCGGGACACTCTACAATGAGCAGTTCTTC. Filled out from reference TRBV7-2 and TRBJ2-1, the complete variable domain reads GAGVSQSPSNKVTEKGKDVELRCDPISGHTALYWYRQSLGQGLEFLIYFQGNSAPDKSGLPSDRFSAERTGGSVSTLTIQRTQQEDSAVYLCASSLGSGTLYNEQFFGPGTRLTVL.

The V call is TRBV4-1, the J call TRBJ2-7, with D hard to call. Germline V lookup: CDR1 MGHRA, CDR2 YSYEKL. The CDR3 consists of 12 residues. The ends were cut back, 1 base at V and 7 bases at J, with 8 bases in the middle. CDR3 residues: CASSQGSREQYF. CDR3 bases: TGCGCCAGCAGCCAAGGTTCGCGGGAGCAGTACTTC.

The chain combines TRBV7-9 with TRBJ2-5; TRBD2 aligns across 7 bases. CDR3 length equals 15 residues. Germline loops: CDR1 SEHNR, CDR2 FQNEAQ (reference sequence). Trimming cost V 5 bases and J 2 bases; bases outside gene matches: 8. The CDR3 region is CASSPTTSRQETQYF. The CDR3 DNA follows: TGTGCCAGCAGCCCCACGACTAGCAGGCAAGAGACCCAGTACTTC. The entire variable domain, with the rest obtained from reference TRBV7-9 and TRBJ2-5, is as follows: DTGVSQNPRHKITKRGQNVTFRCDPISEHNRLYWYRQTLGQGPEFLTYFQNEAQLEKSRLLSDRFSAERPKGSFSTLEIQRTEQGDSAMYLCASSPTTSRQETQYFGPGTRLLVL.

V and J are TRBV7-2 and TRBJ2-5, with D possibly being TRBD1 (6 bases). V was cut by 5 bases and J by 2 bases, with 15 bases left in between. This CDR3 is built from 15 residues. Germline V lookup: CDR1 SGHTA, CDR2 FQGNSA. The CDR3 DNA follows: TGTGCCAGCAGCCCAGGCGCTAGGGGGCAAGAGACCCAGTACTTC. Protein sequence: CASSPGARGQETQYF.

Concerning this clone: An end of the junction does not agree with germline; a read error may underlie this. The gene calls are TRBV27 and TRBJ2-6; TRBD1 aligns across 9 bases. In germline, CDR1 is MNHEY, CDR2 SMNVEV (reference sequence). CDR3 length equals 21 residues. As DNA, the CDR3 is TGTGCCAGCAGTTTATGGGGACAGGGTGTGATCCTCACCTCTGGAGCCAACGTCCTGACTTTC. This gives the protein CASSLWGQGVILTSGANVLTF.

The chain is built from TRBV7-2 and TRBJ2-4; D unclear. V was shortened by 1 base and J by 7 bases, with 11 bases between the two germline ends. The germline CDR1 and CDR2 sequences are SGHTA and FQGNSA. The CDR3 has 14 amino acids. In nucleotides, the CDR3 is TGTGCCAGCAGCTTAGGAGCCGGTACTAACATTCAGTACTTC. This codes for CASSLGAGTNIQYF.

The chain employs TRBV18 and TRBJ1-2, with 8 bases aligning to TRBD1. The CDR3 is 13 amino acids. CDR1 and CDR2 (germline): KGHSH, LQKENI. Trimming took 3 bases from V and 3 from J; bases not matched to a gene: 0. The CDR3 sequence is CASSPGQDYGYTF. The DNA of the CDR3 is TGTGCCAGCTCACCGGGACAGGACTATGGCTACACCTTC.

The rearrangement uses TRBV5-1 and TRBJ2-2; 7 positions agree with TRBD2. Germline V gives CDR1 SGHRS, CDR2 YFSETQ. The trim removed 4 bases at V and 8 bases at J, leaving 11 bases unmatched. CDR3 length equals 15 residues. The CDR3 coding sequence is TGCGCCAGCAGCCGGCTCGGAGCGGGAACGGGGGAGCTGTTTTTT. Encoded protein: CASSRLGAGTGELFF.

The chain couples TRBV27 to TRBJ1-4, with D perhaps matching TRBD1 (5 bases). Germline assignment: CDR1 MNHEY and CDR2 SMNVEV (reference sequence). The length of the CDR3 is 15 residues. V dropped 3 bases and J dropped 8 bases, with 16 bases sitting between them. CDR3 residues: CASSFFGGTGEKLFF. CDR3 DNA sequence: TGTGCCAGCAGTTTCTTCGGGGGTACGGGGGAAAAACTGTTTTTT.

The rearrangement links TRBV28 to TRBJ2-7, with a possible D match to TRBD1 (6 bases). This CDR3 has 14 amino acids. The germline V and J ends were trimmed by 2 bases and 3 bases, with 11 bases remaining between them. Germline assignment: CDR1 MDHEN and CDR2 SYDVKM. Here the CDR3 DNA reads TGTGCCAGCAGTTTAGTGACAGGAAACTACGAGCAGTACTTC. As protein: CASSLVTGNYEQYF.

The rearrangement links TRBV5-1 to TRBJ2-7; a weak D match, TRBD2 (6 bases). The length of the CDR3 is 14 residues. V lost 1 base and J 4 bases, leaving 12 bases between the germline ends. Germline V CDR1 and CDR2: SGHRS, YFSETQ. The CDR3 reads CASSLRGLTYEQYF. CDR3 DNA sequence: TGCGCCAGCAGCTTGCGGGGACTGACTTACGAGCAGTACTTC.

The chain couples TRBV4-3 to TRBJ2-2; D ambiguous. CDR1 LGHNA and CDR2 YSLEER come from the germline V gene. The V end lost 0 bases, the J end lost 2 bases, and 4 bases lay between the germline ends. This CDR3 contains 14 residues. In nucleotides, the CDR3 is TGCGCCAGCAGCCAAGACAGAAACACCGGGGAGCTGTTTTTT. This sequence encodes CASSQDRNTGELFF.

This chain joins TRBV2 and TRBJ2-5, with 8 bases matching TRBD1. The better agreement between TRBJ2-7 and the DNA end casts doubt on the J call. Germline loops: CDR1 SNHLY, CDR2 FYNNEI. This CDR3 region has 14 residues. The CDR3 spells CASSGQGITYEQYF. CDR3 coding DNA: TGTGCCAGCAGTGGACAGGGGATTACCTACGAGCAGTACTTC.

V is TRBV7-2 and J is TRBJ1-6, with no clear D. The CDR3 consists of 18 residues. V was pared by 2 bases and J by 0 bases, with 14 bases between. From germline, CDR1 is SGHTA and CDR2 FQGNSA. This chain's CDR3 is CASSLISGSSSYNSPLHF. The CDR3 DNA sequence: TGTGCCAGCAGCTTAATTTCGGGTTCCAGCTCCTATAATTCACCCCTCCACTTT. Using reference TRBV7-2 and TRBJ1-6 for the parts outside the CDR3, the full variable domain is GAGVSQSPSNKVTEKGKDVELRCDPISGHTALYWYRQSLGQGLEFLIYFQGNSAPDKSGLPSDRFSAERTGGSVSTLTIQRTQQEDSAVYLCASSLISGSSSYNSPLHFGNGTRLTVT.

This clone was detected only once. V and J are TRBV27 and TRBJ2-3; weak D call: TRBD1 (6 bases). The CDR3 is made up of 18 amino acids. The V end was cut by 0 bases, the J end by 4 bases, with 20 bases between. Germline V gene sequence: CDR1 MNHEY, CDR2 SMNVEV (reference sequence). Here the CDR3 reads CASSLSIRRGSLADTQYF. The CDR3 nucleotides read TGTGCCAGCAGTTTATCGATTCGAAGGGGGTCCTTAGCAGATACGCAGTATTTT.

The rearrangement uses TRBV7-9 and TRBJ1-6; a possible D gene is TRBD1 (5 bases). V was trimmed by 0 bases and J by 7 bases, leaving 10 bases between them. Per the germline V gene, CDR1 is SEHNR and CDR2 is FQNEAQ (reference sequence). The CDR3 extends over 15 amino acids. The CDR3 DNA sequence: TGTGCCAGCAGCTTAGCGATAGGGGTCAATTCACCCCTCCACTTT. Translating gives CASSLAIGVNSPLHF.

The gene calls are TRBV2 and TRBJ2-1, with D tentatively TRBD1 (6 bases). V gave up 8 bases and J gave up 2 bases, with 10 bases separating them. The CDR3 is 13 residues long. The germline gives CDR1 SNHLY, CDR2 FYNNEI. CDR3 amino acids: CASGQQAYNEQFF. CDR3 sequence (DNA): TGTGCCAGCGGACAGCAAGCCTACAATGAGCAGTTCTTC.

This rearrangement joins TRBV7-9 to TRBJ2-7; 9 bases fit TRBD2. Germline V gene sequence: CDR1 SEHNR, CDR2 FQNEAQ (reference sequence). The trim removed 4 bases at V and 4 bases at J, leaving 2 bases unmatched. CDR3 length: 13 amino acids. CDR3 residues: CASSSLAGYEQYF. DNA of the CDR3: TGTGCCAGCAGCTCGCTAGCGGGATACGAGCAGTACTTC. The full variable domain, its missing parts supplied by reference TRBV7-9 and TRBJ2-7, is DTGVSQNPRHKITKRGQNVTFRCDPISEHNRLYWYRQTLGQGPEFLTYFQNEAQLEKSRLLSDRFSAERPKGSFSTLEIQRTEQGDSAMYLCASSSLAGYEQYFGPGTRLTVT.

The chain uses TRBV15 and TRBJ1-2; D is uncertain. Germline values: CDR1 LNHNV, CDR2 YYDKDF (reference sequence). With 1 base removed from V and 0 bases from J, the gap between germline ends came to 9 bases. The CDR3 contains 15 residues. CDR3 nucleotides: TGTGCCACCAGCAGAGTTGGGCAGACTAACTATGGCTACACCTTC. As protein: CATSRVGQTNYGYTF. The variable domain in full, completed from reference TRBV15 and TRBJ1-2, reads DAMVIQNPRYQVTQFGKPVTLSCSQTLNHNVMYWYQQKSSQAPKLLFHYYDKDFNNEADTPDNFQSRRPNTSFCFLDIRSPGLGDTAMYLCATSRVGQTNYGYTFGSGTRLTVV.

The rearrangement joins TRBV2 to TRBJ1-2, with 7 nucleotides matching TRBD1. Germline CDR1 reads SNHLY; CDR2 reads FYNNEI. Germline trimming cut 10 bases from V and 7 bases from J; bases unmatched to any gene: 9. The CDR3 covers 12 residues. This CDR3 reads CAIRGGAGGYTF. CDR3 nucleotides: TGTGCCATCAGGGGGGGGGCTGGTGGCTACACCTTC.

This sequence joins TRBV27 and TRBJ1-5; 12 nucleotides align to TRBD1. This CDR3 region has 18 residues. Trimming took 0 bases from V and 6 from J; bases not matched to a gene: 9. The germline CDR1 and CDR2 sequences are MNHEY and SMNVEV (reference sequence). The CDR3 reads CASSLSGTGGSSRQPQHF. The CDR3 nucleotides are TGTGCCAGCAGTTTATCCGGGACAGGGGGCTCCTCTCGTCAGCCCCAGCATTTT.

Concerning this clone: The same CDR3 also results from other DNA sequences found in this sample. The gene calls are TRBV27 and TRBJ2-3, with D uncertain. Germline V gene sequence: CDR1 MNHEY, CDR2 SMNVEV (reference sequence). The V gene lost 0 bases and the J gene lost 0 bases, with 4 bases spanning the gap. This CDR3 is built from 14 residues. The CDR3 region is CASSLSASTDTQYF. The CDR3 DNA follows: TGTGCCAGCAGTTTATCGGCCAGCACAGATACGCAGTATTTT.

CDR3 amino acids: CSVVGRAFF. CDR3 coding DNA: TGCAGTGTTGTTGGGCGTGCTTTCTTT. This sequence joins TRBV20-1 and TRBJ1-1, with D uncertain. CDR1 and CDR2 (germline): DFQATT, SNEGSKA (reference sequence). The CDR3 contains 9 residues. V dropped 7 bases and J dropped 11 bases, with 11 bases sitting between them.

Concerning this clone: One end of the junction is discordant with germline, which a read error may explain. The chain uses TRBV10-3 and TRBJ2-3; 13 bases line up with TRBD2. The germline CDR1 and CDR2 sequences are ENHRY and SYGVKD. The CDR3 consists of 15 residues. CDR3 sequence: CAISGTSGSKDTQYF. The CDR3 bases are TGTGCCATCAGTGGGACTAGCGGGAGCAAAGATACGCAGTATTTT.

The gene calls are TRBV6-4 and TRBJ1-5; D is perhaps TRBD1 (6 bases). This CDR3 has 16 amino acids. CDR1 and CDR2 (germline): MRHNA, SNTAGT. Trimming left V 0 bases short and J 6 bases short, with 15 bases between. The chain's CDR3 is CASSDSSGRGIQPQHF. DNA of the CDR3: TGTGCCAGCAGTGACTCGAGCGGCAGGGGCATTCAGCCCCAGCATTTT.

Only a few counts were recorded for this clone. The CDR3 DNA reads as TGTGCCAGCGGTTCCGGGACAGGGATGAACACTGAAGCTTTCTTT. This sequence encodes CASGSGTGMNTEAFF. The chain joins TRBV6-1 to TRBJ1-1; 9 positions agree with TRBD1. The germline gives CDR1 MNHNS, CDR2 SASEGT. V lost 8 bases, J lost 0 bases, and 7 bases stayed unmatched. The length of the CDR3 is 15 residues.